This T cell receptor (beta chain) was sequenced in a study of CXCR3-negative and CXCR3-positive naive CD8 T cells. Triplicates of 250,000 to 350,000 cells were sorted from each CD8+ T cell subset. Concerning this clonotype: Its target is not known.

This CDR3 has 16 residues. Germline values: CDR1 SGHRS, CDR2 YFSETQ. Overall study findings and caveats: Naive cells positive for CXCR3 carried more hydrophobic TRB CDR3s than CXCR3-negative ones. The majority of assays used fresh PBMCs, and CXCR3 expression partially decreased after cryopreservation.

UMI-labeled 5' RACE TRB cDNA libraries were prepared from the cells. From its re-call of the 5' RACE reads, TCRdb lists each CDR3 protein once, without DNA. The listing contains about 84,000 distinct CDR3 sequences. Material for sequencing was naive CXCR3+ CD8+ T cells from blood. Subset given: CD45RO-CCR7+CD27+CD95- naive CD8+ T cells expressing CXCR3 (TNR3+). The chain employs TRBV5-1 and TRBJ2-1. This clonotype originated in a human donor in good health. Some clones in this sample may be carry-over from other donors' samples. The CDR3 protein is CASSLASEQPYNEQFF.